The 10 T cell receptor beta chains below were found in one sample sequenced in a study of CD8+ T cells in alopecia areata (dated by TCRdb to the late 2010s). Library creation used the immunoSEQ multiplex PCR assay. For TCR sequencing, RNA was extracted from every sample and reverse transcribed into cDNA to serve as template. TCRdb carries this immuneACCESS record with in-frame sequences only. Its versions omit some clonotypes, under half of them owing to an unresolved V gene in the studies checked, with the rest unexplained. The sample has roughly 180,000 clones on record, roughly 50% of them singletons. Together, the top ten hold 10% to 14% of the sample. In light of the paper, this sample's time point label describes: 24 weeks on oral tofacitinib. The treatment or condition tag for this specimen amounts to: oral pan-JAK inhibitor, 5-10 mg twice daily. This specimen was CD8+ T cells sorted from blood, taken at week 24, from a patient treated with tofacitinib. The receptors here all came from a human donor with alopecia areata.

The chain links TRBV29-1 to TRBJ2-1; the D gene is possibly TRBD1 (5 bases). V lost 7 bases and J 12 bases, leaving 16 bases between the germline ends. The CDR3 is 11 residues long. Germline V gives CDR1 SQVTM, CDR2 ANQGSEA. CDR3 sequence: CSGEVGQGQFF. The CDR3 nucleotides read TGCAGCGGGGAAGTGGGGCAGGGGCAGTTCTTC.

This clone was recorded a few times. V gene TRBV2 combines with J gene TRBJ2-5; 16 bases are shared with TRBD2. This CDR3 is 18 amino acids long. CDR1 is SNHLY, CDR2 FYNNEI, per germline. The junction had 6 bases not matched to a gene; V was cut back by 3 bases and J by 2 bases. The CDR3 coding sequence is TGTGCCAGCAGTGACGGGACTAGCGGGGGGGCGGAACAAGAGACCCAGTACTTC. It yields the protein CASSDGTSGGAEQETQYF.

This clone was recorded a few times. The chain uses TRBV4-1 and TRBJ2-7, with 13 nucleotides matching TRBD2. The junction had 9 bases not matched to a gene; V was cut back by 4 bases and J by 0 bases. The CDR3 is made up of 18 amino acids. Looked up from germline, CDR1 is MGHRA and CDR2 is YSYEKL. DNA for the CDR3: TGCGCCAGCAGCCCACTAGGACTAGCGGGGGCTTCCTCCTACGAGCAGTACTTC. Protein product: CASSPLGLAGASSYEQYF.

The V gene is TRBV5-1, the J gene TRBJ2-5; 8 bases line up with TRBD1. Unmatched junction bases numbered 3, after V lost 4 bases and J lost 1 base. The V gene's germline CDR1 is SGHRS and CDR2 YFSETQ. CDR3 length: 14 residues. CDR3 coding DNA: TGCGCCAGCAGCGACGGGACAGGCCAAGAGACCCAGTACTTC. This translates into CASSDGTGQETQYF.

In its sample, this clone was seen a few times. V and J are TRBV12-5 and TRBJ2-1; D tentatively reads TRBD1 or TRBD2 (5 bases each). Per germline, CDR1 LGHNT and CDR2 FRNRAP. Trimming pared 7 bases from V and 6 bases from J, leaving 13 bases between. The CDR3 is made up of 13 amino acids. The CDR3 region has the DNA TGTGCTAGTGCTTCGATCGGGGCCAATGAGCAGTTCTTC. Amino acids: CASASIGANEQFF.

CDR3 bases: TGTGCCAGTAGTTCTTTGGGGGGGGTCCAGCCCCAGCATTTT. Amino acids: CASSSLGGVQPQHF. The rearrangement links TRBV19 to TRBJ1-5, with D perhaps TRBD1 (5 bases). There are 14 residues in the CDR3. Per the germline V gene, CDR1 is LNHDA and CDR2 is SQIVND (reference sequence). V shed 5 bases and J shed 7 bases, with 15 bases lying between them.

This clone was seen more than once but under ten times. This rearrangement joins TRBV21-1 to TRBJ1-5. TRBV21-1 is tagged as a pseudogene. CDR3 length equals 17 residues. CDR3 sequence: CASSPIRSENSNQPQHF. The CDR3 DNA reads TGTGCCAGCAGCCCGATCCGGTCAGAGAATAGCAATCAGCCCCAGCATTTT.

V gene TRBV11-3 combines with J gene TRBJ2-7; tentative D call: TRBD2 (6 bases). This CDR3 has 15 amino acids. V shed 5 bases and J shed 2 bases, with 16 bases lying between them. Germline CDR1 and CDR2: SGHNT and YENEEA. CDR3 in DNA: TGTGCCAGCAGCCCCCCGGCGGGGCCTACCTACGAGCAGTACTTC. Translation: CASSPPAGPTYEQYF.

In regard to this clone: The same CDR3 arises from other DNA sequences in this sample as well. This sequence joins TRBV29-1 and TRBJ1-2; tentative D call: TRBD1 (5 bases). The V end lost 4 bases, the J end lost 3 bases, and 9 bases lay between the germline ends. CDR1 SQVTM and CDR2 ANQGSEA come from the germline V gene. The CDR3 is 12 amino acids. The CDR3 coding sequence is TGCAGCGTTGGTGGGGGGGACTATGGCTACACCTTC. It translates to CSVGGGDYGYTF.

The chain links TRBV5-1 to TRBJ2-7; no firm D call. This CDR3 comprises 13 residues. The ends were cut back, 1 base at V and 0 bases at J, with 5 bases in the middle. CDR1 is SGHRS and CDR2 is YFSETQ in the germline V gene. The CDR3 sequence is CASSLRSSYEQYF. CDR3 DNA sequence: TGCGCCAGCAGCTTGAGGAGCTCCTACGAGCAGTACTTC.